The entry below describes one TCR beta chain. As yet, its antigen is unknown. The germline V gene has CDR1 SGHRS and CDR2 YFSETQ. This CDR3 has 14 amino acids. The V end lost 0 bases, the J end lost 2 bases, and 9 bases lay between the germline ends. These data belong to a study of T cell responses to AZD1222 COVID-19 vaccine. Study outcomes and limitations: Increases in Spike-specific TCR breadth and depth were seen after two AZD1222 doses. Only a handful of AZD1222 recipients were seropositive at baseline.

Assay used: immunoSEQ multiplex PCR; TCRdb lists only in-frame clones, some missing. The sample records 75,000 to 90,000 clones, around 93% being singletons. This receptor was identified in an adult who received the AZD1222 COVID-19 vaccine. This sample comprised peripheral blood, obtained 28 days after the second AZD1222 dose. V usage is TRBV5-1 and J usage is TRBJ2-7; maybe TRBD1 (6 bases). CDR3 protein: CASSLDGGPYEQYF. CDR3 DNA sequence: TGCGCCAGCAGCTTGGATGGGGGCCCCTACGAGCAGTACTTC.